The T cell receptor (beta chain) described here comes from a study of blood T cell repertoires in COVID-19. The sample holds a few counts of this clone. Method: immunoSEQ multiplex PCR; TCRdb's copy keeps in-frame clones and lacks some. The repertoire holds under 200,000 clones, with approximately 90% as singletons. The receptor was derived from a man between 18 and 29 years old with COVID-19, enrolled during active disease. Sequencing was performed on peripheral blood.

The CDR3 DNA sequence: TGTGCCAGTGCTTCGCGGACTAGCGGGGGCAAGCAGTACTTC. Protein product: CASASRTSGGKQYF. This chain links TRBV19 with TRBJ2-7; 13 nucleotides match TRBD2. V gave up 8 bases and J gave up 8 bases; unmatched junction bases: 9. The germline gives CDR1 LNHDA, CDR2 SQIVND (reference sequence). The CDR3 extends over 14 amino acids.